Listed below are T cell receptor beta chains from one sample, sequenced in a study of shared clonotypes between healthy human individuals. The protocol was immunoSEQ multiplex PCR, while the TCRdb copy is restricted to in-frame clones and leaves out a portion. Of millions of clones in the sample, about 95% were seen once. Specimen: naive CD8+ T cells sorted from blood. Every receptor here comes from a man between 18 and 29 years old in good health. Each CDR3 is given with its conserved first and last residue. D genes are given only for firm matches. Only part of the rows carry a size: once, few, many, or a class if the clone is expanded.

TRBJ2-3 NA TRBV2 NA CASTRVPAGSSTDTQYF TGTGCCAGCACCAGGGTTCCGGCGGGGTCTAGCACAGATACGCAGTATTTT
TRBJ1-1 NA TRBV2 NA CASSAGSMNTEAFF TGTGCCAGCAGTGCGGGCAGTATGAACACTGAAGCTTTCTTT
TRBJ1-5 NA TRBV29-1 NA CSVGSGMGQPQHF TGCAGCGTTGGGTCCGGGATGGGTCAGCCCCAGCATTTT
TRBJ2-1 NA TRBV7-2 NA CASGHYSSYNEQFF TGTGCCAGCGGTCATTATAGCTCCTACAATGAGCAGTTCTTC
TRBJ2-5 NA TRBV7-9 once CASSSGAGETQYF TGTGCCAGCAGCTCCGGGGCCGGAGAGACCCAGTACTTC
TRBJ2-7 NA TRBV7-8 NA CASSFVRGEVLYEQYF TGTGCCAGCAGCTTTGTGAGGGGGGAGGTGCTCTACGAGCAGTACTTC
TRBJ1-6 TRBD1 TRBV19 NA CASSIGTGIGPPLHF TGTGCCAGTAGTATCGGGACAGGAATAGGTCCACCCCTCCACTTT
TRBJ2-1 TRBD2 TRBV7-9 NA CASSSGHAISGRAGDEQFF TGTGCCAGCAGCTCAGGACATGCAATTAGCGGGAGGGCCGGTGATGAGCAGTTCTTC
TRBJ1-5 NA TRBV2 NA CASSEGERDQPQHF TGTGCCAGCAGTGAGGGCGAACGGGATCAGCCCCAGCATTTT
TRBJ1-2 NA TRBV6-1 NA CASSEGTNYGYTF TGTGCCAGCAGTGAGGGTACTAACTATGGCTACACCTTC
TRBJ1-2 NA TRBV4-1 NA CASSPGASNYGYTF TGCGCCAGCAGCCCAGGTGCTTCTAACTATGGCTACACCTTC
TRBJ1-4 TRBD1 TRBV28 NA CASSLDGQDEKLFF TGTGCCAGCAGTTTAGACGGACAGGACGAAAAACTGTTTTTT
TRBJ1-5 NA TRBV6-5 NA CASSFREGNQPQHF TGTGCCAGCAGTTTCAGGGAAGGCAATCAGCCCCAGCATTTT
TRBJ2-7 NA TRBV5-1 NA CASSLETNSYEQYF TGCGCCAGCAGCTTGGAGACAAACTCCTACGAGCAGTACTTC
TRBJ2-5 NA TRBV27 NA CASSPKAGAGQETQYF TGTGCCAGCAGTCCAAAGGCAGGGGCGGGCCAAGAGACCCAGTACTTC
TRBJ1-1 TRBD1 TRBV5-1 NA CASSWTGLGTEAFF TGCGCCAGCAGCTGGACAGGGTTGGGCACTGAAGCTTTCTTT
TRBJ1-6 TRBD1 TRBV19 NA CASSILGQGAVNSPLHF TGTGCCAGTAGTATACTTGGCCAGGGGGCGGTTAATTCACCCCTCCACTTT
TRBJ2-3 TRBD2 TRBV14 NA CASSLLAGLTDTQYF TGTGCCAGCAGCTTGTTAGCGGGACTCACAGATACGCAGTATTTT
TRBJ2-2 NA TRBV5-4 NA CASSLGVSGELFF TGTGCCAGCAGCTTAGGGGTATCCGGGGAGCTGTTTTTT
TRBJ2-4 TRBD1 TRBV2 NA CASTPGTDIQYF TGTGCCAGCACCCCCGGGACAGACATTCAGTACTTC
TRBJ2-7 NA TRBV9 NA CASSPSGGPLEQYF TGTGCCAGCAGCCCAAGTGGGGGTCCCCTGGAGCAGTACTTC
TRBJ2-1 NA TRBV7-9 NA CASSLRAASLPNEQFF TGTGCCAGCAGCTTACGAGCGGCCTCCCTCCCGAATGAGCAGTTCTTC
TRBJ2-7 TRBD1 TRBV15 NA CASSSGTESYEQYF TGTGCCAGCTCCTCCGGGACAGAATCCTACGAGCAGTACTTC
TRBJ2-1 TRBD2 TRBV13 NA CASSPSGNEQFF TGTGCCAGCAGCCCTAGCGGGAATGAGCAGTTCTTC
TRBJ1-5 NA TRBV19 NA CASSLWTDNQPQHF TGTGCCAGTAGCCTCTGGACAGACAATCAGCCCCAGCATTTT
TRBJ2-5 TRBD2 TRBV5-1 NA CASSLAGLARSPQETQYF TGCGCCAGCAGCTTGGCCGGACTAGCAAGATCCCCACAAGAGACCCAGTACTTC
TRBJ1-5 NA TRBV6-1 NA CASSAWSYDSNQPQHF TGTGCCAGCAGTGCTTGGTCCTATGATAGCAATCAGCCCCAGCATTTT
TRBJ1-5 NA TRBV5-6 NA CASSSFPGLSNQPQHF TGTGCCAGCAGCTCTTTCCCGGGACTTAGCAATCAGCCCCAGCATTTT
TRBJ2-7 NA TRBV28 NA CASSSYSSYEQYF TGTGCCAGCAGTTCTTATAGCTCCTACGAGCAGTACTTC
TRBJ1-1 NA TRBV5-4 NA CASSLGGKGTMNTEAFF TGTGCCAGCAGCTTGGGGGGTAAAGGGACCATGAACACTGAAGCTTTCTTT
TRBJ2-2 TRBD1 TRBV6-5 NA CASSYSTGITGELFF TGTGCCAGCAGTTACTCGACAGGGATCACCGGGGAGCTGTTTTTT
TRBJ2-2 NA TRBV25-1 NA CASCARRNTGELFF TGTGCCAGCTGTGCTCGCAGGAACACCGGGGAGCTGTTTTTT
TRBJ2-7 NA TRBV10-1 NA CASSVAGGEQYF TGCGCCAGCAGCGTCGCTGGGGGCGAGCAGTACTTC
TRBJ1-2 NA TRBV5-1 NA CASSLTTNNYGYTF TGCGCCAGCAGCTTGACGACGAATAACTATGGCTACACCTTC
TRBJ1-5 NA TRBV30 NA CAWSDGGYSNQPQHF TGTGCCTGGAGCGACGGTGGATATAGCAATCAGCCCCAGCATTTT
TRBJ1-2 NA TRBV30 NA CAWSVSRSTYGYTF TGTGCCTGGAGTGTCAGCCGCAGTACCTATGGCTACACCTTC
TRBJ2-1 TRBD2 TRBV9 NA CASSVGLAGGEQFF TGTGCCAGCAGCGTAGGGCTAGCGGGCGGTGAGCAGTTCTTC
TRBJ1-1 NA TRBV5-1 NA CASSGPMNTEAFF TGCGCCAGCAGCGGGCCGATGAACACTGAAGCTTTCTTT
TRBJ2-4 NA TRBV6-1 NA CASSGVSLFLLEYF TGTGCCAGCAGTGGAGTTTCTCTTTTCTTACTAGAGTACTTC
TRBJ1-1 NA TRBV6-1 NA CASSDETVNTEAFF TGTGCCAGCAGTGACGAGACGGTCAACACTGAAGCTTTCTTT
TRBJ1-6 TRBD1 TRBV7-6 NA CASSYLQGARSPLHF TGTGCCAGCAGCTACTTACAGGGGGCTAGATCACCCCTCCACTTT
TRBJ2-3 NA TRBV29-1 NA CSVETGETDTQYF TGCAGCGTTGAGACAGGAGAAACAGATACGCAGTATTTT
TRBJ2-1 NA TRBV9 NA CASSVVGSGSYNEQFF TGTGCCAGCAGCGTAGTAGGGAGTGGTTCCTACAATGAGCAGTTCTTC